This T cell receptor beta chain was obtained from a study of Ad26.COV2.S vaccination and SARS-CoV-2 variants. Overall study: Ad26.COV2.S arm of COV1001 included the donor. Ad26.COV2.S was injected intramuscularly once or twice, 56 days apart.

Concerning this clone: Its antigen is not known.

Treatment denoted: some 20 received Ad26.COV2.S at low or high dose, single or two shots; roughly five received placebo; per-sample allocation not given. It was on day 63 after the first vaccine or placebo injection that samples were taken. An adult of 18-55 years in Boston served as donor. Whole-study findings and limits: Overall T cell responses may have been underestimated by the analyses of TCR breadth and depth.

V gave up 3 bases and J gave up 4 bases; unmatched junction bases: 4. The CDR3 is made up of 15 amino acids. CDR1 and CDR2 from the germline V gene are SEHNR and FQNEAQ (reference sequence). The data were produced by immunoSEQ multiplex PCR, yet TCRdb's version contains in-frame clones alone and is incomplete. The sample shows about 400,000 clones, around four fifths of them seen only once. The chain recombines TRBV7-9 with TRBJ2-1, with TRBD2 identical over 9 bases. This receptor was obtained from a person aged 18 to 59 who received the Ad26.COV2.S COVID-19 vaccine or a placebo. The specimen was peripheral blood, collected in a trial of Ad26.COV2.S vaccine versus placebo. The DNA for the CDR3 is TGTGCCAGCAGCTTCGTAGCGGGAGTTTACAATGAGCAGTTCTTC. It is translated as CASSFVAGVYNEQFF.